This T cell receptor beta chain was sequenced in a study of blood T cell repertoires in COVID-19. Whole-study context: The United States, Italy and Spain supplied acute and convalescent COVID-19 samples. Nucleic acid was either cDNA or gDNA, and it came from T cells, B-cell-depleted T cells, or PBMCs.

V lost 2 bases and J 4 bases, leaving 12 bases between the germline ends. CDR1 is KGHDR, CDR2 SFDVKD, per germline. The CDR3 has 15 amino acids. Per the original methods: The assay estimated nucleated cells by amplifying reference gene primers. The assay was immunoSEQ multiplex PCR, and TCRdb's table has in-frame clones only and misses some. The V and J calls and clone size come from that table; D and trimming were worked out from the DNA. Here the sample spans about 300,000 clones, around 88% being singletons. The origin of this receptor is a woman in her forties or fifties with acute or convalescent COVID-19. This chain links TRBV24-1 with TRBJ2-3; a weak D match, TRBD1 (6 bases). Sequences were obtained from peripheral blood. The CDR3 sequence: CATSDWDNGADTQYF. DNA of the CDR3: TGTGCCACCAGTGATTGGGACAATGGGGCAGATACGCAGTATTTT.